The 22 T cell receptor beta chains below were found in one sample sequenced in a study of blood T cell repertoires in COVID-19. The method was immunoSEQ multiplex PCR; TCRdb's version includes in-frame clones alone and lacks a portion of them. The table records roughly 100,000 clones, about 89% of them present only once. Sequencing was performed on peripheral blood. The source of these receptors is an older woman with acute or convalescent COVID-19.

The rearrangement uses TRBV6-1 and TRBJ1-1, with TRBD1 matching 7 bases. The J segment lost 0 bases and the V segment lost 2 bases, leaving 9 bases of the junction unmatched. CDR3 length: 17 amino acids. CDR1 and CDR2 (germline): MNHNS, SASEGT. CDR3 amino acids: CASSETWTGRVNTEAFF. CDR3 in DNA: TGTGCCAGCAGTGAAACTTGGACAGGTCGGGTGAACACTGAAGCTTTCTTT.

The V gene is TRBV6-5, the J gene TRBJ2-7; weak D call: TRBD1 (6 bases). V lost 6 bases, J lost 1 base, and 10 bases lay in between. The CDR3 is 13 amino acids. The germline V gene encodes CDR1 MNHEY and CDR2 SVGAGI. The CDR3 DNA sequence: TGTGCCAGCAGGCCACAGGGTTCCTACGAGCAGTACTTC. Amino acids: CASRPQGSYEQYF.

The chain couples TRBV27 to TRBJ1-1; 8 bases line up with TRBD1. The V gene end was trimmed by 1 base and the J gene end by 10 bases; junction bases not matched to a gene: 5. The CDR3 extends over 13 amino acids. Per germline, CDR1 MNHEY and CDR2 SMNVEV (reference sequence). For the CDR3, the DNA is TGTGCCAGCAGTTTATACCGCGGACAGGGAGCTTTCTTT. Its translation: CASSLYRGQGAFF.

A remark on this clone: The germline gene is not matched at one end of the junction; a read error may be the cause. V usage is TRBV19 and J usage is TRBJ2-2; D remains unclear. Germline V gene sequence: CDR1 LNHDA, CDR2 SQIVND (reference sequence). This CDR3 is built from 15 residues. CDR3 sequence reads: CASSRLTRNTGELFF. DNA for the CDR3: TGTGCCAGCAGTAGATTGACAAGGAACACCGGGGAGCTGTTTTTT.

V and J are TRBV5-5 and TRBJ2-2; the match to TRBD2 covers 8 bases. The CDR3 is 17 residues long. The ends lost 0 bases at V and 4 bases at J; junction bases unmatched: 8. Per germline, CDR1 SGHKS and CDR2 YYEKEE (reference sequence). The CDR3 DNA reads as TGTGCCAGCAGCTTGGGGGTAGCGGGGAAAGTCACCGGGGAGCTGTTTTTT. Its translation is CASSLGVAGKVTGELFF. The whole variable domain, remainder taken from reference TRBV5-5 and TRBJ2-2, is DAGVTQSPTHLIKTRGQQVTLRCSPISGHKSVSWYQQVLGQGPQFIFQYYEKEERGRGNFPDRFSARQFPNYSSELNVNALLLGDSALYLCASSLGVAGKVTGELFFGEGSRLTVL.

The CDR3 loop reads CATSPGTGRTYTF. For the CDR3, the DNA is TGTGCCACCAGCCCCGGGACAGGGAGAACGTACACCTTC. The chain combines TRBV15 with TRBJ1-2; 9 bases align to TRBD1. Germline CDR1 reads LNHNV; CDR2 reads YYDKDF (reference sequence). The CDR3 covers 13 residues. The ends lost 5 bases at V and 11 bases at J; junction bases unmatched: 9. Using reference TRBV15 and TRBJ1-2 for the parts outside the CDR3, the full variable domain is DAMVIQNPRYQVTQFGKPVTLSCSQTLNHNVMYWYQQKSSQAPKLLFHYYDKDFNNEADTPDNFQSRRPNTSFCFLDIRSPGLGDTAMYLCATSPGTGRTYTFGSGTRLTVV.

The rearrangement links TRBV18 to TRBJ1-4, with no clear D. Germline lookup yields CDR1 KGHSH and CDR2 LQKENI. Trimming removed 3 bases from V and 0 bases from J, with 11 bases in between. CDR3 length equals 16 residues. The CDR3 protein is CASSPGIEATNEKLFF. The DNA of the CDR3 is TGTGCCAGCTCACCGGGTATCGAGGCAACTAATGAAAAACTGTTTTTT.

V usage is TRBV27 and J usage is TRBJ1-5, with D possibly TRBD1 on 6 matching bases. The CDR3 spans 16 residues. Germline V gene data show CDR1 as MNHEY and CDR2 as SMNVEV (reference sequence). V lost 4 bases, J lost 5 bases, and 18 bases lay in between. Written as DNA, the CDR3 is TGTGCCAGCAGTTCCCCGGCAGGGGTGGAGTATCAGCCCCAGCATTTT. As protein: CASSSPAGVEYQPQHF.

The chain links TRBV5-6 to TRBJ2-4, with D possibly matching TRBD2 (5 bases). CDR3 length equals 15 residues. Germline V gene data show CDR1 as SGHDT and CDR2 as YYEEEE. V lost 4 bases and J lost 2, with 13 bases in between. CDR3 region: CASSPEAETKNIQYF. CDR3 bases: TGTGCCAGCAGCCCGGAGGCAGAGACCAAAAACATTCAGTACTTC.

CDR3 region: CASIPSSGVNYGYTF. The CDR3 nucleotides read TGTGCCAGTATCCCTAGCTCAGGGGTTAACTATGGCTACACCTTC. The rearrangement links TRBV19 to TRBJ1-2, with D tentatively TRBD1 (6 bases). The CDR3 consists of 15 residues. CDR1 and CDR2 from the germline V gene are LNHDA and SQIVND (reference sequence). The V and J ends lost 7 bases and 1 base respectively, with 16 bases between them.

The rearrangement joins TRBV11-1 to TRBJ2-7, with 11 bases fitting TRBD2. This CDR3 spans 16 amino acids. Germline V gives CDR1 SGHAT, CDR2 FQDESV (reference sequence). V dropped 1 base and J dropped 2; count of bases not matched to a gene: 4. The CDR3 sequence: CASSLVLAGGAYEQYF. The CDR3 DNA is TGTGCCAGCAGCTTAGTCCTAGCGGGAGGCGCCTACGAGCAGTACTTC.

The chain's CDR3 is CASSNEGGAEAFF. In DNA, the CDR3 is TGTGCCAGTAGTAATGAGGGGGGGGCTGAAGCTTTCTTT. V is TRBV19 and J is TRBJ1-1; tentatively, D is TRBD1 (6 bases). The CDR3 loop spans 13 amino acids. From germline, CDR1 is LNHDA and CDR2 SQIVND (reference sequence). The V and J ends lost 4 bases and 6 bases respectively, with 12 bases between them.

This chain links TRBV6-4 with TRBJ1-1, with D tentatively TRBD1 (6 bases). Germline values: CDR1 MRHNA, CDR2 SNTAGT. V was cut by 4 bases and J by 4 bases, with 13 bases left in between. CDR3 length equals 14 residues. Here the CDR3 DNA reads TGTGCCAGCAGTGTCACAGGGTTTACCACTGAAGCTTTCTTT. It codes for CASSVTGFTTEAFF.

The genes are TRBV19 and TRBJ2-3; tentatively, D is TRBD1 (6 bases). There are 14 residues in the CDR3. Trimming stripped 5 bases from V and 7 bases from J, with 16 bases between. Germline CDR1 is LNHDA and CDR2 is SQIVND (reference sequence). This CDR3 reads CASSSAEGGNTQYF. CDR3 DNA sequence: TGTGCCAGTAGTTCAGCGGAAGGGGGAAATACGCAGTATTTT.

This clone was counted a single time. The rearrangement uses TRBV4-1 and TRBJ1-2; maybe TRBD1 (5 bases). The CDR3 consists of 14 residues. Germline CDR1 reads MGHRA; CDR2 reads YSYEKL. Trimming left V 3 bases short and J 7 bases short, with 15 bases between. The CDR3 nucleotides read TGCGCCAGCAGCCACGACGGACAAACTGGTGGCTACACCTTC. Translation gives CASSHDGQTGGYTF.

The chain employs TRBV3-1 (or the pseudogene TRBV3-2) and TRBJ2-1, with 13 bases aligning to TRBD2. Per the germline V gene, CDR1 is LGHDT and CDR2 is YNNKEL (reference sequence). The CDR3 is 15 residues long. The V segment lost 5 bases and the J segment 6 bases; nucleotides outside the gene matches: 4. CDR3 in DNA: TGTGCCAGCAGCACACTAGCGGGGGGGGTCAATGAGCAGTTCTTC. It specifies CASSTLAGGVNEQFF.

The CDR3 DNA follows: TGCAGTGCCTCAGACAACTACGAGCAGTACTTC. Residues: CSASDNYEQYF. The V and J genes are TRBV20-1 and TRBJ2-7; D call uncertain. Trimming cost V 6 bases and J 3 bases, with 9 bases left between them. The CDR3 is 11 residues long. Germline V gene data show CDR1 as DFQATT and CDR2 as SNEGSKA (reference sequence).

This clone was seen once. The chain is built from TRBV5-1 and TRBJ1-6, with D hard to call. Germline lookup yields CDR1 SGHRS and CDR2 YFSETQ. Trimming removed 0 bases at V and 0 bases at J, with 10 bases between. There are 17 residues in the CDR3. CDR3 coding DNA: TGCGCCAGCAGCTTGGATCCGGGGAGCTCCTATAATTCACCCCTCCACTTT. Protein: CASSLDPGSSYNSPLHF.

The rearrangement links TRBV6-6 to TRBJ2-3; no clear D gene. Deletions cut 2 bases from V and 1 base from J, with 13 bases between. Germline-derived CDR1 and CDR2 are MNHNY and SVGAGI (reference sequence). The CDR3 runs to 16 residues. The CDR3 DNA reads as TGTGCCAGCAGTTACGGTTTTGTGGCAGGCACAGATACGCAGTATTTT. It translates to CASSYGFVAGTDTQYF.

The chain recombines TRBV5-6 with TRBJ1-4, with 8 bases aligning to TRBD1. Germline CDR1 and CDR2: SGHDT and YYEEEE. The V and J ends lost 4 bases and 4 bases, in that order; junction bases with no gene match: 18. There are 19 residues in the CDR3. CDR3 sequence: CASSLSRRTGFSINEKLFF. CDR3 DNA: TGTGCCAGCAGCCTCTCCCGTCGGACAGGGTTTAGCATTAATGAAAAACTGTTTTTT.

The V call is TRBV7-9, the J call TRBJ1-4, with 12 bases fitting TRBD1. CDR3 length equals 16 residues. Germline loops: CDR1 SEHNR, CDR2 FQNEAQ (reference sequence). The V and J ends lost 5 bases and 2 bases, in that order; junction bases with no gene match: 3. CDR3 protein: CASSGDRGRTNEKLFF. The CDR3 DNA follows: TGTGCCAGCAGCGGGGACAGGGGGCGGACTAATGAAAAACTGTTTTTT.

The rearrangement joins TRBV7-8 to TRBJ2-2; TRBD2 is a possible D gene (5 bases). The germline V gene encodes CDR1 SGHVS and CDR2 FQNEAQ. This CDR3 spans 15 amino acids. V was cut by 1 base and J by 0 bases, with 6 bases left in between. CDR3 sequence (DNA): TGTGCCAGCAGCTTAGGGGAGCCGAACACCGGGGAGCTGTTTTTT. The encoded protein is CASSLGEPNTGELFF.